The subject of this entry is one T cell receptor beta chain. The data stem from a study of control samples from healthy donors and cancer patients. Sequencing used immunoSEQ multiplex PCR; TCRdb keeps in-frame clones, though not all of them. The sample holds under 100,000 clones; around 89% are singletons and the top ten take 13% to 15%. The sequence was obtained from a woman between 65 and 79 years old in good health. The sequenced material came from blood.

CDR3 amino acids: CASSTGTGTTEAFF. The CDR3 nucleotides are TGTGCCAGCAGTACCGGGACAGGGACGACTGAAGCTTTCTTT. The V and J genes are TRBV2 and TRBJ1-1, with 9 bases lining up with TRBD1. CDR1 is SNHLY and CDR2 is FYNNEI in the germline V gene. The CDR3 has 14 amino acids. The V and J ends lost 5 bases and 5 bases, in that order; junction bases with no gene match: 6.